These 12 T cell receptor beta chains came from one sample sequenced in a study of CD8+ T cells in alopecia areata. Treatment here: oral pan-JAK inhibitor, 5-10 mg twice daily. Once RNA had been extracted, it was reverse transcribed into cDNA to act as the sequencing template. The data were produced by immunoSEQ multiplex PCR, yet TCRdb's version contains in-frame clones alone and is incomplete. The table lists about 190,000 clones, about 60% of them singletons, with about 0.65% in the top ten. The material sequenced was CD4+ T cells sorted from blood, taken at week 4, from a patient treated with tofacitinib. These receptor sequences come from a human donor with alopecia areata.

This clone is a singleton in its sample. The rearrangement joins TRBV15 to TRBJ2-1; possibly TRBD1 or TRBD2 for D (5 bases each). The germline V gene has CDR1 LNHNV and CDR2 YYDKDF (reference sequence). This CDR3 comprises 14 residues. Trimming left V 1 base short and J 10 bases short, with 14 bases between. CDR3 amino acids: CATSRGAGTSEQFF. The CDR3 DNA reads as TGTGCCACCAGCAGAGGAGCCGGGACGTCGGAGCAGTTCTTC.

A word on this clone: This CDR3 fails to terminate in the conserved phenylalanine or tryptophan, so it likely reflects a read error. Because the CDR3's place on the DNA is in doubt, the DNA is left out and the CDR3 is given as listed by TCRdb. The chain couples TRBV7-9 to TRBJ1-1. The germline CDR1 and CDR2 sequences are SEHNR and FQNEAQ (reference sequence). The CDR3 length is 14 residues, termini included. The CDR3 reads CASSLARGIIKPFL.

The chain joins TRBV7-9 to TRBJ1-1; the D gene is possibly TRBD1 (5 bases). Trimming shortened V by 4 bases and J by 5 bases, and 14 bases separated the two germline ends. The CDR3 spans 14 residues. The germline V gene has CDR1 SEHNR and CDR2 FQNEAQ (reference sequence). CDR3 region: CASSSRRGRTEAFF. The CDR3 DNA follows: TGTGCCAGCAGCTCTCGGCGGGGCCGGACTGAAGCTTTCTTT.

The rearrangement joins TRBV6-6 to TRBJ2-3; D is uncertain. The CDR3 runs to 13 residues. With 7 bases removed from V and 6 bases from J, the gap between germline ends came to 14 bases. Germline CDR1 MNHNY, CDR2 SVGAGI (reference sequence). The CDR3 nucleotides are TGTGCCAGCACCTTACCCGGAAAGGATACGCAGTATTTT. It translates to CASTLPGKDTQYF.

The CDR3 coding sequence is TGCGCCAGCAGACCGACAGGGGGGAATGAGCAGTTCTTC. Translation: CASRPTGGNEQFF. J is TRBJ2-1 and V is TRBV5-1, with 9 bases identical to TRBD1. Germline trimming cut 5 bases from V and 7 bases from J; bases unmatched to any gene: 4. The CDR3 has 13 residues. Germline assignment: CDR1 SGHRS and CDR2 YFSETQ.

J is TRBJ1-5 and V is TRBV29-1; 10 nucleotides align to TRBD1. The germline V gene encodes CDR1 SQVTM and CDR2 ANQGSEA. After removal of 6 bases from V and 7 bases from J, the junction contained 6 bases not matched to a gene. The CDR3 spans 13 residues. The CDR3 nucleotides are TGCAGCGTCCGACAGGGGGCAGAACAGCCCCAGCATTTT. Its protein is CSVRQGAEQPQHF.

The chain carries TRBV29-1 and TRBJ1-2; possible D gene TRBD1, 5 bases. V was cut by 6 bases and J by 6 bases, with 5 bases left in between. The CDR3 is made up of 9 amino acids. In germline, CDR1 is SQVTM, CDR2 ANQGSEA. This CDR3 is CSVRDGYTF. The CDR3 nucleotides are TGCAGCGTCAGGGATGGCTACACCTTC.

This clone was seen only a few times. The CDR3 region is CASSGGSTDTQYF. The CDR3 nucleotides read TGTGCCAGCAGCGGGGGGTCCACAGATACGCAGTATTTT. The chain combines TRBV5-6 with TRBJ2-3, with D perhaps TRBD2 (6 bases). CDR1 SGHDT and CDR2 YYEEEE come from the germline V gene. Deletions cut 4 bases from V and 2 bases from J, with 8 bases between. The CDR3 covers 13 residues.

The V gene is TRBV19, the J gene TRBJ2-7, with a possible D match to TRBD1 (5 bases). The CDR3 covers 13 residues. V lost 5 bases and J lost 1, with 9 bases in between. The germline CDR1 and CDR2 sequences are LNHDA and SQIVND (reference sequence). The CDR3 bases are TGTGCCAGTAGTGTCAGACAGTCCTACGAGCAGTACTTC. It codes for CASSVRQSYEQYF.

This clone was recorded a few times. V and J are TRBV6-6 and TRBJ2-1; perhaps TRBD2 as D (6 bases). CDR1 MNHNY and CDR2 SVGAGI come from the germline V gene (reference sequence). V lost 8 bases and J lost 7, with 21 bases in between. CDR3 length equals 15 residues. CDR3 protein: CASRFGRDSRNEQFF. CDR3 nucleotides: TGTGCCAGCCGGTTCGGTCGGGACTCCCGGAATGAGCAGTTCTTC.

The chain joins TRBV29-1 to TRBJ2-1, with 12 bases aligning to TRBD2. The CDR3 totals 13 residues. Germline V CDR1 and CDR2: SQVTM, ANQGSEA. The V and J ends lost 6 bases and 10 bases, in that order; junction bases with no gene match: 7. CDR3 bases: TGCAGCGTATCTAGCGGGAGGGCGGGGGAGCAGTTCTTC. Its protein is CSVSSGRAGEQFF.

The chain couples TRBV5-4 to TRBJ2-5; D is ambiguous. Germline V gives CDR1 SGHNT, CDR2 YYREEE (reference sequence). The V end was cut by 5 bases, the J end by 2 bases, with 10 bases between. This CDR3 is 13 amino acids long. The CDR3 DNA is TGTGCCAGCAGGGATCGTCTTCAAGAGACCCAGTACTTC. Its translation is CASRDRLQETQYF.